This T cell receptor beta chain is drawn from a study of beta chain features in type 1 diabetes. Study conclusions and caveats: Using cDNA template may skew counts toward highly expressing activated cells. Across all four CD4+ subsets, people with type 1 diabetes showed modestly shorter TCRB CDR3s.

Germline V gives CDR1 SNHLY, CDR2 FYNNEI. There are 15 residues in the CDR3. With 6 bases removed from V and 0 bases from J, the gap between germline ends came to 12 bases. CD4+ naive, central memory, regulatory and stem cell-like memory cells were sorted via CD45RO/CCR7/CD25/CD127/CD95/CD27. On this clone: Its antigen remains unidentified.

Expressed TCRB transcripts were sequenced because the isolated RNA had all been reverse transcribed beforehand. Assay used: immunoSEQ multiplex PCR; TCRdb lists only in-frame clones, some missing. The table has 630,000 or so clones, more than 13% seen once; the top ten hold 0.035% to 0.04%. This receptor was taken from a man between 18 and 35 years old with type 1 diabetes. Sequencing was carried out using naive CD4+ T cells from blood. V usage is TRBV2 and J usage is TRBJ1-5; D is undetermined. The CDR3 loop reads CASRNRAYSNQPQHF. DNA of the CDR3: TGTGCCAGCAGGAACCGGGCGTATAGCAATCAGCCCCAGCATTTT.